The 10 T cell receptor beta chains below all came from one sample that was sequenced in a study of technical replicates of blood from a few donors (dated by TCRdb to 2016 to 2017). Receptor libraries were prepared by the immunoSEQ multiplex PCR assay. This immuneACCESS table, as held by TCRdb, lists in-frame sequences with V and J called but not all clones. Of the missing ones, under half trace to an unresolved V gene in checked studies; the others have no known cause. The sample table lists 98,000 or so clones, under 97% of them with a count of one. Over 0.2% of the sample lies in the top ten. The sample comprised T cells isolated from PBMCs. The source of these receptors is a human donor in good health.

The count of this clone is one. V gene TRBV5-4 combines with J gene TRBJ1-3; 11 bases align to TRBD1. The V gene end was trimmed by 3 bases and the J gene end by 2 bases; junction bases not matched to a gene: 7. Germline V CDR1 and CDR2: SGHNT, YYREEE (reference sequence). This CDR3 is built from 17 residues. The CDR3 region has the DNA TGTGCCAGCAGCTCCTCCCTGGACAGGGGGCCTGGAAACACCATATATTTT. Translated, it gives CASSSSLDRGPGNTIYF.

V usage is TRBV27 and J usage is TRBJ2-7; D is uncertain. CDR1 is MNHEY and CDR2 is SMNVEV in the germline V gene (reference sequence). The V end was cut by 7 bases, the J end by 6 bases, with 13 bases between. There are 12 residues in the CDR3. The CDR3 DNA sequence: TGTGCCAGCAACTCAAGAGGAGCCGAGCAGTACTTC. Translated: CASNSRGAEQYF.

This clone was observed once. This chain links TRBV7-9 with TRBJ1-2; no clear D. CDR1 and CDR2 from the germline V gene are SEHNR and FQNEAQ (reference sequence). CDR3 length: 14 amino acids. V gave up 1 base and J gave up 7 bases, with 13 bases separating them. The CDR3 protein is CASSLELGSGGYTF. CDR3 nucleotides: TGTGCCAGCAGCTTAGAATTAGGCAGCGGTGGCTACACCTTC.

This chain joins TRBV7-9 and TRBJ1-6; no clear D. Germline-derived CDR1 and CDR2 are SEHNR and FQNEAQ (reference sequence). The length of the CDR3 is 14 residues. V was cut by 4 bases and J by 3 bases, with 7 bases left in between. The CDR3 DNA reads TGTGCCAGCAGCTCGACGGGCTATAATTCACCCCTCCACTTT. Translating gives CASSSTGYNSPLHF.

J is TRBJ1-2 and V is TRBV19; TRBD1 matches 8 bases. V was clipped by 5 bases and J by 6 bases; unmatched bases: 8. The CDR3 totals 14 residues. Germline lookup yields CDR1 LNHDA and CDR2 SQIVND (reference sequence). The CDR3 spells CASSQGQGFDGYTF. DNA of the CDR3: TGTGCCAGTAGTCAAGGACAGGGATTTGATGGCTACACCTTC. The variable domain in full, completed from reference TRBV19 and TRBJ1-2, reads DGGITQSPKYLFRKEGQNVTLSCEQNLNHDAMYWYRQDPGQGLRLIYYSQIVNDFQKGDIAEGYSVSREKKESFPLTVTSAQKNPTAFYLCASSQGQGFDGYTFGSGTRLTVV.

This clone appeared a single time. V is TRBV4-1 and J is TRBJ2-1; 7 positions match TRBD2. This CDR3 spans 14 amino acids. V shed 7 bases, J shed 3 bases, and the junction held 6 bases outside the gene matches. Germline CDR1 reads MGHRA; CDR2 reads YSYEKL. The CDR3 is CASMALAIYNEQFF. CDR3 bases: TGCGCCAGCATGGCACTAGCGATCTACAATGAGCAGTTCTTC.

This chain uses TRBV5-1 with TRBJ2-3; D gene ambiguous. CDR1 SGHRS and CDR2 YFSETQ come from the germline V gene. V shed 4 bases and J shed 1 base, with 10 bases lying between them. CDR3 length: 14 amino acids. The DNA of the CDR3 is TGCGCCAGCAGCCCCGACTTGGGCACAGATACGCAGTATTTT. Translated: CASSPDLGTDTQYF.

The CDR3 protein is CASSLPSGLAVPGGYEQYF. CDR3 DNA: TGTGCCAGCAGTCTCCCCAGCGGACTAGCGGTTCCTGGAGGCTACGAGCAGTACTTC. The chain employs TRBV2 and TRBJ2-7, with 10 positions matching TRBD2. Germline CDR1 SNHLY, CDR2 FYNNEI. The CDR3 consists of 19 residues. J was trimmed by 3 bases and V by 5 bases; bases with no gene match: 19.

The chain links TRBV12-5 to TRBJ2-2, with 7 bases matching TRBD2. With V trimmed by 0 bases and J by 4 bases, 2 bases remained unmatched. CDR3 length: 15 amino acids. The V gene's germline CDR1 is LGHNT and CDR2 FRNRAP. DNA of the CDR3: TGTGCTAGTGGTTTGGTACTAGCGCGCACCGGGGAGCTGTTTTTT. Its protein is CASGLVLARTGELFF.

V gene TRBV6-5 combines with J gene TRBJ2-5; 8 bases agree with TRBD1. The J segment lost 5 bases and the V segment lost 0 bases, leaving 5 bases of the junction unmatched. From germline, CDR1 is MNHEY and CDR2 SVGAGI. This CDR3 is built from 15 residues. CDR3 amino acids: CASSYSARGRETQYF. DNA of the CDR3: TGTGCCAGCAGTTACTCGGCCAGGGGGCGGGAGACCCAGTACTTC.